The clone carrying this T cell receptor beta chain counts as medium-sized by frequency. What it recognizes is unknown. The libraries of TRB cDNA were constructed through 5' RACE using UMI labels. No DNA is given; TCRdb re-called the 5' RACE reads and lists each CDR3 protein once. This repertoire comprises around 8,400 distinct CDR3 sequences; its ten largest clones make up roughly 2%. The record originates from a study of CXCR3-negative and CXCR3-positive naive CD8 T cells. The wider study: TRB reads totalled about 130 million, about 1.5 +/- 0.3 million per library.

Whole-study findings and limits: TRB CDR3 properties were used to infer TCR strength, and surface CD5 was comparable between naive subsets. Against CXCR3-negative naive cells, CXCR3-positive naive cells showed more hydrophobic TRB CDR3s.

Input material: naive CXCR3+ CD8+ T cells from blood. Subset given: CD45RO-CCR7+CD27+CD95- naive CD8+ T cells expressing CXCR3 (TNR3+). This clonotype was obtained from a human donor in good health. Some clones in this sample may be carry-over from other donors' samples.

This CDR3 is CASSKGDSSNEQFF. This chain links TRBV21-1 with TRBJ2-1; the TCRdb D gene call, TRBD1, has no DNA to confirm it. TRBV21-1 is labeled a pseudogene. The CDR3 is 14 amino acids.